These 2 T cell receptor beta chains were sequenced from one sample in a study of T cells after yellow fever vaccination (dated by TCRdb to 2018 to 2020). The intended sense of this specimen's treatment or condition label: live attenuated yellow fever vaccine strain. The library was prepared using 5' RACE. The listed sequencing device is Illumina NovaSeq 6000. Through fastp at Q25 and MiXCR, TCRdb rebuilt clones from the public reads, retaining in-frame beta chains. Each entry merges the rows of one CDR3 protein and shows their most common DNA and genes. The sample records about 320,000 distinct CDR3 sequences, about 10% of which are singletons. The top ten constitute approximately 3.3% of the sample. Sequencing used CD4+ T cells sorted from PBMCs, obtained 45 days after the yellow fever booster vaccination. Receptors were obtained from a man younger than 30 who received the YFV17D yellow fever vaccine.

The gene calls are TRBV20-1 and TRBJ1-6, with D possibly TRBD1 on 6 matching bases. With 2 bases removed from V and 8 bases from J, the gap between germline ends came to 22 bases. Germline CDR1 is DFQATT and CDR2 is SNEGSKA (reference sequence). The CDR3 totals 17 residues. The CDR3 protein is CSARPRGQRGWYSPLHF. CDR3 sequence (DNA): TGCAGTGCTAGACCGCGAGGACAGAGGGGCTGGTATTCACCCCTCCACTTT.

The chain has TRBV21-1 and TRBJ2-7; whether TRBD1, the table's D call, matches the DNA was not checked. TRBV21-1 is a pseudogene segment. CDR3 length: 14 amino acids. The CDR3 loop is CASRGAGGAYEQYF. The CDR3 DNA is TGTGCCAGCAGGGGCGCAGGGGGGGCCTACGAGCAGTACTTC.